The 25 T cell receptor beta chains presented below share a single source sample, sequenced in a study of OX40 agonist ivuxolimab in advanced cancers. The data were produced by immunoSEQ multiplex PCR, yet TCRdb's version contains in-frame clones alone and is incomplete. The repertoire holds some 64,000 clones, with roughly 84% as singletons. Sequences were derived from CD4+ or CD8+ T cells sorted from blood, sampled in a trial of the OX40 agonist ivuxolimab. Receptors originate from an adult with an advanced solid tumor such as melanoma, head and neck, liver or kidney cancer.

This chain joins TRBV7-9 and TRBJ2-2; maybe TRBD1 (5 bases). Germline CDR1 SEHNR, CDR2 FQNEAQ (reference sequence). Trimming shortened V by 2 bases and J by 5 bases, and 9 bases separated the two germline ends. The CDR3 is made up of 14 amino acids. The CDR3 sequence: CASSLTRDTGELFF. DNA for the CDR3: TGTGCCAGCAGCTTAACCAGGGATACCGGGGAGCTGTTTTTT.

V is TRBV19 and J is TRBJ2-7; TRBD2 matches 9 bases. This CDR3 contains 14 residues. CDR1 is LNHDA and CDR2 is SQIVND in the germline V gene (reference sequence). Losses at the gene ends were 4 bases for V and 1 base for J; bases not matched to a gene: 2. The CDR3 region has the DNA TGTGCCAGTAGTACTAGCGGGATGTCCTACGAGCAGTACTTC. It codes for CASSTSGMSYEQYF.

The chain is built from TRBV5-1 and TRBJ2-7; 13 bases agree with TRBD2. With 7 bases clipped from V and 2 bases from J, the junction kept 3 bases outside the gene matches. The CDR3 is made up of 14 amino acids. Germline values: CDR1 SGHRS, CDR2 YFSETQ. CDR3 nucleotides: TGCGCCAGCGGGACTAGCGGGACGACCTACGAGCAGTACTTC. Translated, it gives CASGTSGTTYEQYF.

This clone was observed a single time. This chain joins TRBV7-9 and TRBJ1-2; D ambiguous. This CDR3 spans 13 amino acids. Germline V gene lookup returns CDR1 SEHNR and CDR2 FQNEAQ (reference sequence). Trimming shortened V by 1 base and J by 3 bases, and 6 bases separated the two germline ends. The CDR3 nucleotides are TGTGCCAGCAGCTTAGGGGGTGACTATGGCTACACCTTC. This codes for CASSLGGDYGYTF. The entire variable domain, with the rest obtained from reference TRBV7-9 and TRBJ1-2, is as follows: DTGVSQNPRHKITKRGQNVTFRCDPISEHNRLYWYRQTLGQGPEFLTYFQNEAQLEKSRLLSDRFSAERPKGSFSTLEIQRTEQGDSAMYLCASSLGGDYGYTFGSGTRLTVV.

CDR3 sequence: CASSPPVGELFF. CDR3 DNA sequence: TGTGCCAGCAGCCCCCCCGTCGGGGAGCTGTTTTTT. The genes are TRBV7-9 and TRBJ2-2, with D uncertain. Per germline, CDR1 SEHNR and CDR2 FQNEAQ (reference sequence). Trimming took off 5 bases at V and 7 bases at J, with 8 bases between the two ends. This CDR3 region has 12 residues. Looking up the rest from reference TRBV7-9 and TRBJ2-2 gives the full variable domain: DTGVSQNPRHKITKRGQNVTFRCDPISEHNRLYWYRQTLGQGPEFLTYFQNEAQLEKSRLLSDRFSAERPKGSFSTLEIQRTEQGDSAMYLCASSPPVGELFFGEGSRLTVL.

The rearrangement uses TRBV11-2 and TRBJ1-3; TRBD1 matches 8 bases. V was clipped by 6 bases and J by 2 bases; unmatched bases: 3. Germline CDR1 and CDR2: SGHAT and FQNNGV. The length of the CDR3 is 14 residues. CDR3 loop: CASSLDRAGNTIYF. As DNA, the CDR3 is TGTGCCAGCAGTCTGGACAGGGCTGGAAACACCATATATTTT.

The chain recombines TRBV6-5 with TRBJ1-2; unclear D gene. V dropped 8 bases and J dropped 7 bases, with 11 bases sitting between them. Germline assignment: CDR1 MNHEY and CDR2 SVGAGI. This CDR3 has 11 residues. The CDR3 DNA sequence: TGTGCCAGCCGACTCGCAGGTGGCTACACCTTC. This encodes CASRLAGGYTF.

V gene TRBV7-2 combines with J gene TRBJ2-7; 9 bases align to TRBD1. The CDR3 consists of 15 residues. Germline lookup yields CDR1 SGHTA and CDR2 FQGNSA. V lost 0 bases and J lost 5; bases outside the gene matches: 5. The CDR3 region has the DNA TGTGCCAGCAGCTTAGCGGGACAGGGCAACGACGAGCAGTACTTC. This sequence encodes CASSLAGQGNDEQYF.

This clone has only one observation. The chain links TRBV6-6 to TRBJ2-5, with a tentative D call TRBD2 (5 bases). The CDR3 has 11 amino acids. Germline V gene data show CDR1 as MNHNY and CDR2 as SVGAGI (reference sequence). The V and J ends lost 6 bases and 5 bases respectively, with 7 bases between them. In DNA form, the CDR3 reads TGTGCCAGCAGCCAGCGGGAGACCCAGTACTTC. It codes for CASSQRETQYF.

The chain recombines TRBV5-4 with TRBJ2-5; a possible D gene is TRBD2 (5 bases). CDR1 and CDR2 (germline): SGHNT, YYREEE (reference sequence). V shed 4 bases and J shed 4 bases, with 17 bases lying between them. This CDR3 has 15 residues. CDR3 bases: TGTGCCAGCAGCCAATCCCCCGGCGAGGGAGAGACCCAGTACTTC. It is translated as CASSQSPGEGETQYF.

The chain couples TRBV6-1 to TRBJ2-3; 12 nucleotides line up with TRBD2. The CDR3 runs to 15 residues. Germline V lookup: CDR1 MNHNS, CDR2 SASEGT. The trim removed 5 bases at V and 4 bases at J, leaving 4 bases unmatched. CDR3 in DNA: TGTGCCAGCAGTAGACTAGCGGGAGCGCCAGATACGCAGTATTTT. Translated, it gives CASSRLAGAPDTQYF.

The chain is built from TRBV30 and TRBJ1-5; no clear D gene. Trimming stripped 3 bases from V and 1 base from J, with 7 bases between. Looked up from germline, CDR1 is GTSNPN and CDR2 is SVGIG (reference sequence). CDR3 length: 13 residues. The CDR3, as DNA: TGTGCCTGGAGCCATAGGAGCAATCAGCCCCAGCATTTT. It yields the protein CAWSHRSNQPQHF.

This clone was recorded a few times. The V and J genes are TRBV4-2 and TRBJ1-4; 7 nucleotides line up with TRBD1. The germline V gene encodes CDR1 LGHNA and CDR2 YNFKEQ. V lost 1 base and J lost 8; bases outside the gene matches: 4. The CDR3 has 14 amino acids. The CDR3 protein is CASSQVGGEEKLFF. The CDR3 nucleotides read TGTGCCAGCAGCCAAGTAGGGGGCGAAGAAAAACTGTTTTTT.

The chain combines TRBV15 with TRBJ2-2; 7 bases are a match to TRBD2. The CDR3 totals 16 residues. CDR1 and CDR2 (germline): LNHNV, YYDKDF (reference sequence). The DNA of the CDR3 is TGTGCTACGACCCCTGGGGGAGGGTTCAACACCGGGGAGCTGTTTTTT. It encodes CATTPGGGFNTGELFF.

The gene calls are TRBV5-5 and TRBJ2-7, with a possible D match to TRBD2 (7 bases). Trimming cost V 4 bases and J 3 bases, with 14 bases left between them. Germline V CDR1 and CDR2: SGHKS, YYEKEE (reference sequence). This CDR3 is built from 14 residues. The CDR3 bases are TGTGCCAGCAGCCCAGGGGAGGGGGGCTACGAGCAGTACTTC. Translation: CASSPGEGGYEQYF.

This sequence joins TRBV29-1 and TRBJ2-1; 13 bases match TRBD2. V lost 7 bases, J lost 7 bases, and 7 bases stayed unmatched. The CDR3 totals 14 residues. Germline V gene sequence: CDR1 SQVTM, CDR2 ANQGSEA. DNA of the CDR3: TGCAGCGCAATTGGACTAGCGGGAGAGAATGAGCAGTTCTTC. Translated: CSAIGLAGENEQFF.

This chain joins TRBV6-5 and TRBJ1-1, with D uncertain. CDR3 length: 15 residues. V lost 6 bases and J 4 bases, leaving 18 bases between the germline ends. Germline V CDR1 and CDR2: MNHEY, SVGAGI. In DNA form, the CDR3 reads TGTGCCAGCAGGGGCACAGCATCGGCGCGCACTGAAGCTTTCTTT. This codes for CASRGTASARTEAFF.

This clone was recorded a few times. The genes are TRBV28 and TRBJ2-6; TRBD2 might be the D (6 bases). The CDR3 loop spans 16 amino acids. V lost 8 bases, J lost 0 bases, and 14 bases lay in between. Germline V CDR1 and CDR2: MDHEN, SYDVKM. The chain's CDR3 is CASGLGGVSGANVLTF. The CDR3 DNA follows: TGTGCCAGCGGCCTCGGGGGAGTCTCTGGGGCCAACGTCCTGACTTTC.

CDR3 in DNA: TGTACTCATTCCCCGGGAGCCACCTACGAGCAGTACTTC. Translation gives CTHSPGATYEQYF. The genes are TRBV6-5 and TRBJ2-5; maybe TRBD2 (6 bases). The J call is in doubt because the DNA end fits TRBJ2-7 better. This CDR3 is built from 13 residues. The V gene's germline CDR1 is MNHEY and CDR2 SVGAGI.

The chain carries TRBV19 and TRBJ2-6; D may be TRBD1 (7 bases). CDR1 is LNHDA, CDR2 SQIVND, per germline (reference sequence). The V end lost 9 bases, the J end lost 2 bases, and 11 bases lay between the germline ends. CDR3 length: 14 amino acids. As DNA, the CDR3 is TGTGCCAGCCAGGGGGGCGCTGGGGCCAACGTCCTGACTTTC. Its translation is CASQGGAGANVLTF.

The CDR3 spells CASSRDRAYGYTF. CDR3 nucleotide sequence: TGTGCCAGCAGCCGGGACAGGGCATATGGCTACACCTTC. The V and J genes are TRBV7-3 and TRBJ1-2; 9 bases align to TRBD1. This CDR3 has 13 residues. The V gene's germline CDR1 is SGHTA and CDR2 FQGTGA. Trimming cost V 5 bases and J 5 bases; bases outside gene matches: 3.

This chain connects TRBV7-3 to TRBJ2-3; TRBD2 aligns across 10 bases. The germline V gene has CDR1 SGHTA and CDR2 FQGTGA. This CDR3 spans 16 amino acids. Trimming took 1 base from V and 2 from J; bases not matched to a gene: 3. The CDR3 DNA sequence: TGTGCCAGCAGCTTAAAGCTAGCGGGGGCCACAGATACGCAGTATTTT. Translation gives CASSLKLAGATDTQYF.

This chain links TRBV10-3 with TRBJ2-7; TRBD2 aligns across 9 bases. This CDR3 region has 15 residues. The ends lost 2 bases at V and 4 bases at J; junction bases unmatched: 6. Germline assignment: CDR1 ENHRY and CDR2 SYGVKD. In nucleotides, the CDR3 is TGTGCCATCAGTGAGACCCGTAGCGGGAGTTACGAGCAGTACTTC. This translates into CAISETRSGSYEQYF.

The chain joins TRBV11-3 to TRBJ2-1; D is perhaps TRBD2 (6 bases). The CDR3 length is 14 residues. Germline loops: CDR1 SGHNT, CDR2 YENEEA. The V end was cut by 3 bases, the J end by 5 bases, with 11 bases between. The CDR3 spells CASSLHRGNNEQFF. For the CDR3, the DNA is TGTGCCAGCAGCTTGCACCGGGGGAACAATGAGCAGTTCTTC.

The J gene is TRBJ2-1, the V gene TRBV11-2; 16 nucleotides agree with TRBD2. The CDR3 loop spans 18 amino acids. Germline trimming cut 5 bases from V and 2 bases from J; bases unmatched to any gene: 6. Germline V gene data show CDR1 as SGHAT and CDR2 as FQNNGV. The CDR3 sequence is CASSHGTSGRVAYNEQFF. DNA for the CDR3: TGTGCCAGCAGCCACGGGACTAGCGGGAGGGTTGCCTACAATGAGCAGTTCTTC.